One sample yielded the 10 T cell receptor beta chains listed below, sequenced in a study of control samples from healthy donors and cancer patients. Clones were sequenced by immunoSEQ multiplex PCR, and TCRdb holds only the in-frame ones, with some missing. Of 150,000 or so clones in the sample, about 90% were seen once. Sequenced sample: blood. These receptors originate from a man aged 18-30 years in good health.

The chain joins TRBV2 to TRBJ2-3; D may be TRBD2 (5 bases). Per the germline V gene, CDR1 is SNHLY and CDR2 is FYNNEI. V was clipped by 5 bases and J by 5 bases, with 8 bases between them. CDR3 length: 12 residues. The CDR3 here is CASSPRGDTQYF. The DNA for the CDR3 is TGTGCCAGCAGTCCTCGGGGAGATACGCAGTATTTT.

The CDR3 DNA sequence: TGCGCCAGCAGCCAACCGGGACAGCCCCCCTACGAGCAGTACTTC. Amino acids: CASSQPGQPPYEQYF. The gene calls are TRBV4-1 and TRBJ2-7; TRBD1 matches 7 bases. Trimming at V came to 2 bases and at J to 2 bases, leaving 6 bases not matched to a gene. Germline V gene sequence: CDR1 MGHRA, CDR2 YSYEKL. The CDR3 has 15 residues.

J is TRBJ1-2 and V is TRBV6-2 or TRBV6-3; D may be TRBD1 (6 bases). The CDR3 totals 13 residues. V lost 5 bases and J 2 bases, leaving 9 bases between the germline ends. The germline CDR1 and CDR2 sequences are MNHEY and SVGEGT. This chain's CDR3 is CASSAQGNYGYTF. The CDR3 DNA is TGTGCCAGCAGTGCACAGGGAAACTATGGCTACACCTTC.

The V gene is TRBV18, the J gene TRBJ2-5; D unclear. Trimming left V 6 bases short and J 2 bases short, with 7 bases between. Germline V gene lookup returns CDR1 KGHSH and CDR2 LQKENI. The CDR3 is 12 amino acids. CDR3 sequence (DNA): TGTGCCAGCTCCACCCCACAAGAGACCCAGTACTTC. Translated, it gives CASSTPQETQYF.

At least ten counts were recorded for this clone. This chain joins TRBV6-5 and TRBJ2-2; weak D call: TRBD1 (6 bases). Germline CDR1 MNHEY, CDR2 SVGAGI. The V gene lost 1 base and the J gene lost 4 bases, with 13 bases spanning the gap. CDR3 length: 16 residues. In DNA form, the CDR3 reads TGTGCCAGCAGTTACTTAGGACAGACCGGCACCGGGGAGCTGTTTTTT. This gives the protein CASSYLGQTGTGELFF.

Here the CDR3 DNA reads TGTGCCAGCAGTTCCCCCACTCAGCCCCAGCATTTT. It encodes CASSSPTQPQHF. This chain joins TRBV6-6 and TRBJ1-5; unclear D gene. The CDR3 covers 12 residues. Trimming took 4 bases from V and 6 from J, leaving 7 bases between them. Germline loops: CDR1 MNHNY, CDR2 SVGAGI (reference sequence).

V usage is TRBV4-3 and J usage is TRBJ1-2; D perhaps matches TRBD1 (5 bases). Looked up from germline, CDR1 is LGHNA and CDR2 is YSLEER. V was shortened by 3 bases and J by 2 bases, with 19 bases between the two germline ends. The CDR3 is 17 amino acids. CDR3 protein: CASSQGLWAGVNYGYTF. The CDR3 DNA reads as TGCGCCAGCAGCCAGGGCTTGTGGGCGGGGGTAAACTATGGCTACACCTTC.

This clone came up once. This chain connects TRBV29-1 to TRBJ1-2; TRBD1 matches at 7 bases. V was clipped by 2 bases and J by 4 bases; unmatched bases: 4. CDR3 length: 13 residues. Per the germline V gene, CDR1 is SQVTM and CDR2 is ANQGSEA. CDR3 region: CSVERGLSYGYTF. The CDR3 nucleotides read TGCAGCGTTGAAAGGGGGCTTAGCTATGGCTACACCTTC.

This clone has just a few counts. The chain uses TRBV7-9 and TRBJ2-1; 8 positions match TRBD1. The germline gives CDR1 SEHNR, CDR2 FQNEAQ (reference sequence). This CDR3 is 17 amino acids long. J gave up 3 bases and V 5 bases, and 12 bases lay outside the gene matches. CDR3 DNA sequence: TGTGCCAGCAGCACGGACAGGGATGTAGGAGGCTACAATGAGCAGTTCTTC. Translated, it gives CASSTDRDVGGYNEQFF.

The genes are TRBV12-3 or TRBV12-4 and TRBJ1-5; D possibly corresponds to TRBD1 (6 bases). V lost 4 bases and J 9 bases, leaving 13 bases between the germline ends. The CDR3 totals 13 residues. DNA for the CDR3: TGTGCCAGCAGTTACAGGGTTGGGGCGCCCCAGCATTTT. It yields the protein CASSYRVGAPQHF.